This passage covers 25 T cell receptor beta chains from one sample sequenced in a study of cytomegalovirus exposure and HLA in healthy donors. Researchers ran the PCR with 60 Vbeta and 13 Jbeta primers. Profiled with immunoSEQ multiplex PCR; TCRdb holds only in-frame clones, not every one. The data show tens of thousands of clones, under 80% seen once. The source material was PBMCs. These receptors originate from a man aged 30 to 45 in good health and CMV-seropositive.

This chain joins TRBV29-1 and TRBJ1-1; possible D gene TRBD1, 5 bases. The CDR3 covers 13 residues. The germline V gene encodes CDR1 SQVTM and CDR2 ANQGSEA. Trimming took 6 bases from V and 6 from J, leaving 17 bases between them. CDR3 sequence: CSVHGREASEAFF. The CDR3 bases are TGCAGCGTCCACGGCAGGGAGGCCTCTGAAGCTTTCTTT.

The chain links TRBV25-1 to TRBJ2-7; tentative D call: TRBD2 (6 bases). Trimming left V 3 bases short and J 7 bases short, with 16 bases between. CDR3 length equals 14 residues. The germline V gene encodes CDR1 MGHDK and CDR2 SYGVNS. The CDR3 DNA follows: TGTGCCAGCAGTGACGGACTAAGGGGTCGGGAGCAGTACTTC. Amino acids: CASSDGLRGREQYF.

The chain links TRBV18 to TRBJ2-7; the D gene is possibly TRBD1 (6 bases). V lost 2 bases to trimming and J lost 0 bases, with 14 bases between them. The germline V gene encodes CDR1 KGHSH and CDR2 LQKENI. The CDR3 length is 16 residues. CDR3 protein: CASSPRTDSNSYEQYF. In nucleotides, the CDR3 is TGTGCCAGCTCACCAAGGACAGACTCGAACTCCTACGAGCAGTACTTC. The full variable domain, in which reference TRBV18 and TRBJ2-7 provide the parts outside the CDR3, is NAGVMQNPRHLVRRRGQEARLRCSPMKGHSHVYWYRQLPEEGLKFMVYLQKENIIDESGMPKERFSAEFPKEGPSILRIQQVVRGDSAAYFCASSPRTDSNSYEQYFGPGTRLTVT.

This clone was seen a few times. The rearrangement uses TRBV18 and TRBJ2-2; TRBD1 is a possible D gene (6 bases). Trimming stripped 5 bases from V and 3 bases from J, with 10 bases between. The CDR3 extends over 14 amino acids. Germline lookup yields CDR1 KGHSH and CDR2 LQKENI. The CDR3 reads CASSMNRDTGELFF. In DNA form, the CDR3 reads TGTGCCAGCTCAATGAACAGGGACACCGGGGAGCTGTTTTTT.

This clone was seen once. This chain links TRBV11-2 with TRBJ2-5, with 8 bases fitting TRBD2. The CDR3 runs to 14 residues. Germline loops: CDR1 SGHAT, CDR2 FQNNGV. The V gene end was trimmed by 4 bases and the J gene end by 5 bases; junction bases not matched to a gene: 6. The CDR3 is CASSSLAGRETQYF. DNA of the CDR3: TGTGCCAGCAGCTCCTTAGCGGGGAGGGAGACCCAGTACTTC.

The rearrangement links TRBV6-6 to TRBJ2-7; 10 nucleotides line up with TRBD1. V was pared by 7 bases and J by 7 bases, with 10 bases of the junction left unmatched. CDR3 length: 14 amino acids. Germline V gene data show CDR1 as MNHNY and CDR2 as SVGAGI (reference sequence). Here the CDR3 reads CASKETGGSAEQYF. The CDR3 coding sequence is TGTGCCAGCAAAGAGACAGGGGGCTCTGCGGAGCAGTACTTC.

This clone has a handful of counts. The chain is built from TRBV6-5 and TRBJ1-5; D may be TRBD1 (5 bases). Germline V gene sequence: CDR1 MNHEY, CDR2 SVGAGI. The CDR3 consists of 15 residues. V lost 5 bases and J lost 0, with 11 bases in between. CDR3 bases: TGTGCCAGCAGTGCCCAGGGAGGTAGCAATCAGCCCCAGCATTTT. Amino acid sequence: CASSAQGGSNQPQHF.

The chain employs TRBV9 and TRBJ2-5; D call uncertain. V was clipped by 3 bases and J by 2 bases, with 11 bases between them. The CDR3 length is 14 residues. Germline lookup yields CDR1 SGDLS and CDR2 YYNGEE. Here the CDR3 DNA reads TGTGCCAGCAGCGCACCCTTCGGGCAAGAGACCCAGTACTTC. As protein: CASSAPFGQETQYF.

The V call is TRBV7-9, the J call TRBJ2-3; 7 bases line up with TRBD2. The ends lost 5 bases at V and 1 base at J; junction bases unmatched: 6. The CDR3 covers 15 residues. Germline V lookup: CDR1 SEHNR, CDR2 FQNEAQ (reference sequence). The CDR3 DNA follows: TGTGCCAGCAGCCCCCAGACTAGCCGCACAGATACGCAGTATTTT. Its translation is CASSPQTSRTDTQYF.

This clone has more than one count but fewer than ten. The gene calls are TRBV4-1 and TRBJ2-7, with 11 bases aligning to TRBD2. The CDR3 consists of 17 residues. CDR1 is MGHRA, CDR2 YSYEKL, per germline. Germline trimming cut 1 base from V and 7 bases from J; bases unmatched to any gene: 12. The CDR3 spells CASSQVRSSGGAGEQYF. The CDR3 coding sequence is TGCGCCAGCAGCCAAGTTAGGAGTAGCGGGGGGGCCGGGGAGCAGTACTTC.

The chain links TRBV5-1 to TRBJ2-5; D is perhaps TRBD1 (6 bases). The J call could be wrong; TRBJ2-7 is a better fit for the DNA end. CDR3 size: 15 residues. Germline V gives CDR1 SGHRS, CDR2 YFSETQ. The CDR3 region is CASSFDSTGQYEQYF. The CDR3 DNA sequence: TGCGCCAGCAGCTTTGACTCCACTGGACAGTACGAGCAGTACTTC.

The chain combines TRBV5-8 with TRBJ1-3; D is undetermined. Germline V gives CDR1 SGHTS, CDR2 YDEGEE. The V end was cut by 4 bases, the J end by 4 bases, with 15 bases between. There are 15 residues in the CDR3. The CDR3 sequence is CASSRRPGYGNTIYF. CDR3 nucleotide sequence: TGTGCCAGCAGCCGGAGGCCGGGATACGGAAACACCATATATTTT.

CDR3: CAGRGATNEKLFF. The CDR3 nucleotides are TGTGCCGGGCGGGGGGCAACTAATGAAAAACTGTTTTTT. The chain employs TRBV6-6 and TRBJ1-4; possibly TRBD1 for D (5 bases). This CDR3 contains 13 residues. V dropped 11 bases and J dropped 0 bases, with 10 bases sitting between them. Germline loops: CDR1 MNHNY, CDR2 SVGAGI (reference sequence).

This chain links TRBV6-1 with TRBJ2-7; 10 bases fit TRBD2. CDR3 length: 16 residues. V shed 4 bases, J shed 1 base, and the junction held 7 bases outside the gene matches. The V gene's germline CDR1 is MNHNS and CDR2 SASEGT. The CDR3 protein is CASSVQRGGGSYEQYF. CDR3 nucleotides: TGTGCCAGCAGTGTCCAGCGGGGGGGCGGGTCCTACGAGCAGTACTTC.

This clone was observed once. The chain recombines TRBV9 with TRBJ1-6; possible D gene TRBD1, 5 bases. V gave up 3 bases and J gave up 4 bases, with 8 bases separating them. Germline V CDR1 and CDR2: SGDLS, YYNGEE. This CDR3 spans 14 amino acids. The CDR3 bases are TGTGCCAGCAGCGCGCAGGGTTATAATTCACCCCTCCACTTT. It yields the protein CASSAQGYNSPLHF.

CDR3 protein: CASSGSGNTIYF. The CDR3, as DNA: TGTGCCAGCTCGGGGTCTGGAAACACCATATATTTT. The chain couples TRBV6-6 to TRBJ1-3; D gene unclear. CDR3 length: 12 amino acids. Germline CDR1 MNHNY, CDR2 SVGAGI (reference sequence). The V end lost 8 bases, the J end lost 1 base, and 6 bases lay between the germline ends.

The gene calls are TRBV2 and TRBJ2-5, with D possibly being TRBD2 (5 bases). Trimming shortened V by 8 bases and J by 4 bases, and 11 bases separated the two germline ends. This CDR3 spans 12 amino acids. Germline CDR1 is SNHLY and CDR2 is FYNNEI. Here the CDR3 DNA reads TGTGCCAGCGGTCTGGCGGGAGAGACCCAGTACTTC. Protein product: CASGLAGETQYF.

This sequence joins TRBV2 and TRBJ2-7; D might be TRBD2 (6 bases). Trimming pared 4 bases from V and 6 bases from J, leaving 16 bases between. The CDR3 contains 14 residues. Germline lookup yields CDR1 SNHLY and CDR2 FYNNEI. The CDR3 protein is CASSVETRAREQYF. CDR3 coding DNA: TGTGCCAGCAGTGTAGAGACTAGGGCTCGCGAGCAGTACTTC.

The chain recombines TRBV2 with TRBJ2-7; D unclear. Trimming took off 1 base at V and 1 base at J, with 11 bases between the two ends. The CDR3 contains 15 residues. The V gene's germline CDR1 is SNHLY and CDR2 FYNNEI. As DNA, the CDR3 is TGTGCCAGCAGTGAAGGCCAGGTGTCATCCTACGAGCAGTACTTC. Protein: CASSEGQVSSYEQYF.

V and J are TRBV27 and TRBJ1-5; perhaps TRBD1 as D (6 bases). V dropped 6 bases and J dropped 6 bases, with 15 bases sitting between them. The length of the CDR3 is 14 residues. The germline V gene encodes CDR1 MNHEY and CDR2 SMNVEV (reference sequence). In nucleotides, the CDR3 is TGTGCCAGCAGGCCACAGGGAATTGGTCAGCCCCAGCATTTT. Translation gives CASRPQGIGQPQHF.

The CDR3 coding sequence is TGCGCCAGCAGCTCAACCCCAGGGGCCTACGAGCAGTACTTC. Encoded protein: CASSSTPGAYEQYF. The chain combines TRBV4-1 with TRBJ2-5; D possibly corresponds to TRBD1 (6 bases). The DNA end is more similar to TRBJ2-7, so the J call may be wrong. This CDR3 contains 14 residues. Per the germline V gene, CDR1 is MGHRA and CDR2 is YSYEKL.

This clone was found a few times. This sequence joins TRBV5-1 and TRBJ2-5; 12 nucleotides agree with TRBD1. TRBJ2-7 matches the DNA end more closely, so the J call is doubtful. The CDR3 extends over 17 amino acids. Looked up from germline, CDR1 is SGHRS and CDR2 is YFSETQ. CDR3 in amino acids: CASSVGQGASLPYEQYF. DNA for the CDR3: TGCGCCAGCAGCGTGGGACAGGGGGCTTCTTTACCCTACGAGCAGTACTTC.

This clone was seen once. The gene calls are TRBV4-2 and TRBJ2-3; the match to TRBD2 covers 11 bases. The CDR3 contains 16 residues. Germline loops: CDR1 LGHNA, CDR2 YNFKEQ. V was clipped by 3 bases and J by 2 bases; unmatched bases: 4. As DNA, the CDR3 is TGTGCCAGCAGCCAGGGACTAGCGGAACACACAGATACGCAGTATTTT. Protein: CASSQGLAEHTDTQYF.

Comments on this clone: Additional DNA sequences in this sample encode the identical CDR3. The chain combines TRBV7-9 with TRBJ2-7; 10 bases line up with TRBD1. The CDR3 runs to 14 residues. Germline V gene data show CDR1 as SEHNR and CDR2 as FQNEAQ (reference sequence). V shed 1 base and J 4 bases; nucleotides not matched to a gene: 1. CDR3 protein: CASSLVGQGYEQYF. CDR3 DNA sequence: TGTGCCAGCAGCTTAGTGGGACAGGGGTACGAGCAGTACTTC.

The chain uses TRBV7-9 and TRBJ2-2; no reliable D call. V lost 5 bases to trimming and J lost 1 base, with 14 bases between them. Germline CDR1 is SEHNR and CDR2 is FQNEAQ (reference sequence). This CDR3 region has 16 residues. In nucleotides, the CDR3 is TGTGCCAGCAGCCTAGGAAGTGGGCGGAACACCGGGGAGCTGTTTTTT. Protein: CASSLGSGRNTGELFF.